The 24 T cell receptor beta chains below were found in one sample sequenced in a study of vaccination and CD4 T cells after COVID-19. Treatment here: roughly 11-day PBMC culture with coronavirus spike peptide pools or control peptides (ViraFEST assay). From the unexposed donor, CD4+ T cells were collected ahead of the COVID-19 pandemic (2011-2018). Their recognized antigens are unknown. Oncomine TCR Beta short-read sequencing was applied to DNA from cultured CD4+ T cells. MiXCR, applied by TCRdb to the PCR reads, yields one record per CDR3 protein. The table records around 7,000 distinct CDR3 sequences, about a third of them present only once. Material: CD4+ T cells from blood, cultured in vitro. These receptors all come from a human donor in good health.

This chain uses TRBV30 with TRBJ2-1; D gene uncertain. The ends were cut back, 4 bases at V and 8 bases at J, with 18 bases in the middle. The germline V gene has CDR1 GTSNPN and CDR2 SVGIG (reference sequence). The CDR3 is made up of 14 amino acids. The CDR3 loop is CAWNLRQPRDEQFF. CDR3 bases: TGTGCCTGGAACTTGAGGCAGCCCCGGGATGAGCAGTTCTTC.

This chain connects TRBV6-5 to TRBJ1-1; D is possibly TRBD1 (5 bases). The CDR3 runs 15 residues. The germline V and J ends were trimmed by 4 bases and 2 bases, with 14 bases remaining between them. Germline V gene lookup returns CDR1 MNHEY and CDR2 SVGAGI. The CDR3 region has the DNA TGTGCCAGCAGTTCCACGACAGACTTTAACACTGAAGCTTTCTTT. As protein: CASSSTTDFNTEAFF.

In its sample, this clonotype was seen once. The chain joins TRBV6-1 to TRBJ1-4; no definite D call. CDR3 length: 11 amino acids. Germline CDR1 reads MNHNS; CDR2 reads SASEGT. The V gene lost 10 bases and the J gene lost 6 bases, with 9 bases spanning the gap. The CDR3 DNA reads as TGTGCCACCAATATTTATGAAAAACTGTTTTTT. Protein sequence: CATNIYEKLFF.

This clonotype was detected only a few times. This chain uses TRBV7-2 with TRBJ2-5; D is perhaps TRBD2 (6 bases). Germline values: CDR1 SGHTA, CDR2 FQGNSA. V was shortened by 1 base and J by 5 bases, with 11 bases between the two germline ends. The CDR3 runs 14 residues. The DNA of the CDR3 is TGTGCCAGCAGCTTAGTGTCTAGCGTGGAGACCCAGTACTTC. Protein: CASSLVSSVETQYF.

This clonotype has a handful of counts. J is TRBJ1-6 and V is TRBV19, with unresolved D. Germline V gives CDR1 LNHDA, CDR2 SQIVND (reference sequence). V dropped 2 bases and J dropped 11 bases, with 13 bases sitting between them. The CDR3 is made up of 14 amino acids. CDR3 sequence reads: CASSITPPGTPLHF. The CDR3 DNA reads as TGTGCCAGTAGTATAACACCCCCTGGGACACCCCTCCACTTT.

The V call is TRBV5-1, the J call TRBJ1-1, with unresolved D. Trimming took off 0 bases at V and 4 bases at J, with 13 bases between the two ends. The CDR3 consists of 15 residues. The germline V gene encodes CDR1 SGHRS and CDR2 YFSETQ. Written as DNA, the CDR3 is TGCGCCAGCAGCTTGGTAGTACGAACCCTCACTGAAGCTTTCTTT. Residues: CASSLVVRTLTEAFF.

V and J are TRBV12-3 or TRBV12-4 and TRBJ2-1; D is uncertain. The CDR3 is made up of 12 amino acids. The V gene lost 6 bases and the J gene lost 9 bases, with 12 bases spanning the gap. CDR3 bases: TGTGCCAGCAGCACAGACTGGGCTGAGCAGTTCTTC. Amino acids: CASSTDWAEQFF.

The chain joins TRBV2 to TRBJ1-2; possibly TRBD1 for D (6 bases). Germline CDR1 SNHLY, CDR2 FYNNEI. CDR3 length: 16 amino acids. V was pared by 6 bases and J by 8 bases, with 25 bases between. The CDR3 DNA reads as TGTGCCAGCAGAGAAACCGGGGGACATAACGTGGAAGGCTACACCTTC. It is translated as CASRETGGHNVEGYTF.

The chain is built from TRBV12-3 or TRBV12-4 and TRBJ2-2; D is undetermined. V lost 8 bases to trimming and J lost 7 bases, with 11 bases between them. The CDR3 contains 12 residues. For the CDR3, the DNA is TGTGCCAGCGGCCTAACGGGCGGGGAGCTGTTTTTT. Amino acids: CASGLTGGELFF.

This clonotype was picked up a small number of times. The chain recombines TRBV25-1 with TRBJ1-1; D is perhaps TRBD1 (5 bases). Germline V gives CDR1 MGHDK, CDR2 SYGVNS. The CDR3 totals 13 residues. V lost 1 base to trimming and J lost 3 bases, with 6 bases between them. The CDR3, as DNA: TGTGCCAGCAGTGAATTGACAGACACTGAAGCTTTCTTT. Protein sequence: CASSELTDTEAFF.

This clonotype was counted a single time. V is TRBV5-1 and J is TRBJ1-1; possibly TRBD1 for D (5 bases). Germline CDR1 reads SGHRS; CDR2 reads YFSETQ. V was clipped by 0 bases and J by 3 bases, with 9 bases between them. The CDR3 runs 14 residues. The CDR3 sequence: CASSLVLGDTEAFF. The CDR3 nucleotides read TGCGCCAGCAGCTTGGTGTTGGGGGACACTGAAGCTTTCTTT.

The chain uses TRBV20-1 and TRBJ2-5; 7 nucleotides align to TRBD1. The germline gives CDR1 DFQATT, CDR2 SNEGSKA (reference sequence). The V segment lost 3 bases and the J segment 5 bases; nucleotides outside the gene matches: 6. The CDR3 totals 13 residues. The CDR3 DNA reads TGCAGTGCTAGGACGGGACAGATGGAGACCCAGTACTTC. This codes for CSARTGQMETQYF.

V and J are TRBV12-3 or TRBV12-4 and TRBJ1-1; D uncertain. V was cut by 3 bases and J by 10 bases, with 9 bases left in between. The CDR3 sequence is 11 residues long. The CDR3 nucleotides are TGTGCCAGCAGTTTGCGGGCCGGAGCTTTCTTT. Translating it yields CASSLRAGAFF.

In this sample, this clonotype turned up once. The V gene is TRBV10-3, the J gene TRBJ2-5; no firm D call. CDR3 length: 14 residues. Trimming left V 3 bases short and J 4 bases short, with 12 bases between. CDR1 and CDR2 (germline): ENHRY, SYGVKD. CDR3 sequence (DNA): TGTGCCATCAGTGAACCCGGTTTGGGAGAGACCCAGTACTTC. The encoded protein is CAISEPGLGETQYF.

This clonotype has more than one count but fewer than ten. The V gene is TRBV7-2, the J gene TRBJ1-5; 8 nucleotides align to TRBD1. Germline V gene data show CDR1 as SGHTA and CDR2 as FQGNSA. Trimming removed 5 bases from V and 7 bases from J; junction bases left unmatched: 13. CDR3 length: 16 residues. The CDR3 loop reads CASSLLNGQGSQPQHF. CDR3 bases: TGTGCCAGCAGCCTCCTAAATGGACAGGGCAGCCAGCCCCAGCATTTT.

This chain links TRBV6-1 with TRBJ1-1; D is perhaps TRBD1 (6 bases). Per germline, CDR1 MNHNS and CDR2 SASEGT. The CDR3 loop spans 16 amino acids. V was clipped by 6 bases and J by 0 bases, with 17 bases between them. CDR3: CASSLWGGRVNTEAFF. The CDR3 nucleotides read TGTGCCAGCAGCTTGTGGGGGGGGCGGGTGAACACTGAAGCTTTCTTT.

This clonotype was counted a few times. This sequence joins TRBV7-2 and TRBJ1-2; no clear D gene. The CDR3 loop spans 15 amino acids. The germline V gene has CDR1 SGHTA and CDR2 FQGNSA. V was pared by 5 bases and J by 4 bases, with 17 bases between. The CDR3 is CASSQDTGNLYGYTF. The CDR3 coding sequence is TGTGCCAGCAGCCAAGACACCGGGAACCTCTATGGCTACACCTTC.

This clonotype occurred a few times. The genes are TRBV6-1 and TRBJ1-1; the D is unclear. The CDR3 extends over 13 amino acids. Germline assignment: CDR1 MNHNS and CDR2 SASEGT. V lost 6 bases, J lost 0 bases, and 8 bases lay in between. The CDR3 bases are TGTGCCAGCAGGGGATACATGAACACTGAAGCTTTCTTT. Amino acids: CASRGYMNTEAFF.

This clonotype was found a few times. The chain carries TRBV5-8 and TRBJ1-1; D is unresolved. The germline gives CDR1 SGHTS, CDR2 YDEGEE. The CDR3 has 15 amino acids. V was cut by 0 bases and J by 0 bases, with 9 bases left in between. The CDR3 protein is CASSLVGSMNTEAFF. The DNA of the CDR3 is TGTGCCAGCAGCTTGGTGGGCAGCATGAACACTGAAGCTTTCTTT.

The chain joins TRBV20-1 to TRBJ2-7, with D perhaps matching TRBD1 (6 bases). Germline-derived CDR1 and CDR2 are DFQATT and SNEGSKA (reference sequence). The V and J ends lost 1 base and 7 bases respectively, with 20 bases between them. The CDR3 is 15 amino acids. CDR3 protein: CSARVVDSSMGEQYF. In nucleotides, the CDR3 is TGCAGTGCTAGAGTAGTGGACAGTTCGATGGGGGAGCAGTACTTC.

The chain carries TRBV25-1 and TRBJ1-1; D call uncertain. V lost 7 bases and J 0 bases, leaving 6 bases between the germline ends. The CDR3 has 12 residues. Per germline, CDR1 MGHDK and CDR2 SYGVNS. Written as DNA, the CDR3 is TGTGCCAGCAATGGTATGAACACTGAAGCTTTCTTT. This codes for CASNGMNTEAFF.

This clonotype has more than one count but fewer than ten. The CDR3, as DNA: TGCGCCAGCAGCCAAGATAGGGATAGGACTTCAGGATATGGCTACACCTTC. This translates into CASSQDRDRTSGYGYTF. This rearrangement joins TRBV4-1 to TRBJ1-2; D remains ambiguous. Between the trimmed V and J ends, which lost 0 bases and 5 bases, there was a span of 19 bases. Germline CDR1 MGHRA, CDR2 YSYEKL. This CDR3 contains 17 residues.

This clonotype has only a few counts. This chain uses TRBV6-1 with TRBJ1-2; 7 bases fit TRBD1. The CDR3 sequence is 14 residues long. The germline V gene has CDR1 MNHNS and CDR2 SASEGT. V lost 8 bases and J lost 5; bases outside the gene matches: 11. In DNA form, the CDR3 reads TGTGCCAGCGCCAATGGACAGGCACCGTATGGCTACACCTTC. Protein: CASANGQAPYGYTF.

This clonotype showed up just a few times. The J gene is TRBJ1-5, the V gene TRBV2; D remains ambiguous. The ends were cut back, 8 bases at V and 0 bases at J, with 8 bases in the middle. Germline CDR1 is SNHLY and CDR2 is FYNNEI. CDR3 length: 13 residues. CDR3 in amino acids: CASGENSNQPQHF. The CDR3 region has the DNA TGTGCCAGCGGAGAGAATAGCAATCAGCCCCAGCATTTT.